This T cell receptor beta chain was obtained from a study of T cells after yellow fever vaccination. Study results and limitations: It was the secondary response that reached its peak faster, day 5 versus 15, but it was weaker.

The V gene end was trimmed by 8 bases and the J gene end by 7 bases; junction bases not matched to a gene: 10. CDR1 and CDR2 from the germline V gene are SGHTA and FQGNSA. The CDR3 consists of 16 residues. This clonotype was detected ten times or more. What it binds is not known. TCRdb analysed the 5' RACE reads with MiXCR anew, one entry per CDR3 protein. The sample includes roughly 65,000 distinct CDR3 sequences, 5% to 6.5% seen only once; the top ten take roughly 2.2%. The sequenced sample was CD4+ T cells sorted from PBMCs, obtained less than 16 days after the first yellow fever vaccination. This clonotype originated in a man between 18 and 29 years old who received the YFV17D yellow fever vaccine. The chain joins TRBV7-2 to TRBJ2-5, with TRBD2 identical over 16 bases. CDR3 DNA sequence: TGTGCCAGCGAGACCGGGACTAGCGGGGGGGCCGGGACCCAGTACTTC. Translation gives CASETGTSGGAGTQYF.